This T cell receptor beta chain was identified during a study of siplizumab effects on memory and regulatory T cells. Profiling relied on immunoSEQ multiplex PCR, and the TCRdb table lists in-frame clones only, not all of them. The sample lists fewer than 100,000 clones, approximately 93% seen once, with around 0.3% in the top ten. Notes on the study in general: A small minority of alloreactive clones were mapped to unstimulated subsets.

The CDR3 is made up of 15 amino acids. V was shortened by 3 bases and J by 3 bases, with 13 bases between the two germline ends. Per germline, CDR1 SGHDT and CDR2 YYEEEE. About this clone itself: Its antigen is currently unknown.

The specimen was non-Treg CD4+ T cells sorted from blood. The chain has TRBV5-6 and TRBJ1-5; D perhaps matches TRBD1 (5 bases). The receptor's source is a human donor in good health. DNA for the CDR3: TGTGCCAGCAGCTGGGGACCAGGGACCAATCAGCCCCAGCATTTT. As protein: CASSWGPGTNQPQHF.